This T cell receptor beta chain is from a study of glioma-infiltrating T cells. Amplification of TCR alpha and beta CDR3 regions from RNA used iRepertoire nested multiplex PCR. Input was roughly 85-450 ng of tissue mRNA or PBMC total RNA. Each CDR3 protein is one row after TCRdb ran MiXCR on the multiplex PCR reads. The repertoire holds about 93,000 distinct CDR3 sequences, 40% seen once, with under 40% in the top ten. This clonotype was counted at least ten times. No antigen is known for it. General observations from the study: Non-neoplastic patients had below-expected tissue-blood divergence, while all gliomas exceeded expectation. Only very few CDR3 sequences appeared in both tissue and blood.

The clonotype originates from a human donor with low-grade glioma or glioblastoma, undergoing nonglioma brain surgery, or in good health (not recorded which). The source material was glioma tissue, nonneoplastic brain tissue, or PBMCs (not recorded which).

CDR3 residues: CASSLWGSRRSNQPQHF. Here the CDR3 DNA reads TGTGCCAGCAGTTTATGGGGGTCACGGAGGAGCAATCAGCCCCAGCATTTT. The chain links TRBV28 to TRBJ1-5; D gene uncertain. Germline CDR1 reads MDHEN; CDR2 reads SYDVKM. This CDR3 has 17 residues. Trimming took 0 bases from V and 1 from J, leaving 13 bases between them. Supplemented by reference TRBV28 and TRBJ1-5, the full variable domain reads DVKVTQSSRYLVKRTGEKVFLECVQDMDHENMFWYRQDPGLGLRLIYFSYDVKMKEKGDIPEGYSVSREKKERFSLILESASTNQTSMYLCASSLWGSRRSNQPQHFGDGTRLSIL.